A selection of T cell receptor beta chains follows, all from one sample in a study of T cell responses to AZD1222 COVID-19 vaccine. Method: immunoSEQ multiplex PCR; TCRdb's copy keeps in-frame clones and lacks some. The data contain some 170,000 clones, around nine tenths of them singletons. Specimen: peripheral blood, collected 28 days after the second AZD1222 dose. These receptor sequences come from an adult who received the AZD1222 COVID-19 vaccine. Each CDR3 is given with its conserved first and last residue. A D gene is named only where the DNA matches it firmly. Clone size is not always given. Where it is, it says once, few, many or a class for expanded clones.

j_call clone_size d_call v_call cdr3_aa cdr3_nt
TRBJ2-1 once NA TRBV5-1 CASSWNGDPSNEQFF TGCGCCAGCAGCTGGAACGGGGACCCGTCCAATGAGCAGTTCTTC
TRBJ2-7 NA NA TRBV19 CASSSEPGDYYEQYF TGTGCCAGTAGTTCGGAGCCAGGGGACTACTACGAGCAGTACTTC
TRBJ2-2 NA NA TRBV30 CAWSGQSAGELFF TGTGCCTGGTCCGGACAGTCCGCCGGGGAGCTGTTTTTT
TRBJ1-5 NA NA TRBV6-1 CASSESWRGGDQPQHF TGTGCCAGCAGTGAATCTTGGCGAGGCGGGGATCAGCCCCAGCATTTT
TRBJ1-1 NA NA TRBV18 CASSPRGTPNTEAFF TGTGCCAGCTCACCACGCGGGACTCCGAACACTGAAGCTTTCTTT
TRBJ1-5 NA NA TRBV7-8 CASSPRRTMSSNQPQHF TGTGCCAGCAGCCCCAGACGGACAATGAGTAGCAATCAGCCCCAGCATTTT
TRBJ2-3 NA NA TRBV19 CASSLKGTDTQYF TGTGCCAGTAGTCTGAAAGGGACAGATACGCAGTATTTT
TRBJ1-1 NA NA TRBV14 CASSPRRTEAFF TGTGCCAGCAGCCCAAGACGGACTGAAGCTTTCTTT
TRBJ1-6 NA NA TRBV4-1 CASSQVADSSYNSPLHF TGCGCCAGCAGCCAAGTGGCGGATAGCTCCTATAATTCACCCCTCCACTTT
TRBJ1-2 NA NA TRBV5-1 CASSVGDPTSVYGYTF TGCGCCAGCAGCGTTGGGGACCCCACTTCCGTATATGGCTACACCTTC
TRBJ1-2 NA TRBD1 TRBV6-5 CASRSGGSDYGYTF TGTGCCAGCAGATCAGGGGGCTCAGACTATGGCTACACCTTC
TRBJ2-2 NA NA TRBV5-6 CASSLNTGELFF TGTGCCAGCAGCCTAAACACCGGGGAGCTGTTTTTT
TRBJ2-1 once TRBD1 TRBV10-3 CAIRTSGTGDLLEQFF TGTGCCATCAGGACCTCCGGGACAGGGGACCTACTGGAGCAGTTCTTC
TRBJ2-1 once TRBD1 TRBV5-1 CASSYSAGTGVNEQFF TGCGCCAGCAGCTACTCCGCCGGGACAGGGGTCAATGAGCAGTTCTTC
TRBJ2-7 few TRBD1 TRBV10-1 CASSESGQGNYEQYF TGCGCCAGCAGTGAGTCTGGACAGGGGAACTACGAGCAGTACTTC
TRBJ1-1 NA NA TRBV10-3 CAIYDGAVPEAFF TGTGCTATTTATGATGGGGCGGTCCCTGAAGCTTTCTTT
TRBJ1-1 NA NA TRBV30 CAWSVTGFGEAFF TGTGCCTGGAGTGTCACAGGTTTCGGTGAAGCTTTCTTT
TRBJ1-2 NA TRBD1 TRBV15 CATSGQDYYGYTF TGTGCCACCAGCGGACAGGATTACTATGGCTACACCTTC
TRBJ2-7 NA NA TRBV3-1/TRBV3-2 CASSYSSEAYEQYF TGTGCCAGCAGCTACTCTAGCGAGGCCTACGAGCAGTACTTC
TRBJ2-3 few NA TRBV19 CASSIVRTSTDTQYF TGTGCCAGTAGTATAGTCCGGACTAGCACAGATACGCAGTATTTT
TRBJ2-7 NA TRBD1 TRBV27 CASSPRDRLYEQYF TGTGCCAGCAGTCCCCGGGACAGGCTCTACGAGCAGTACTTC
TRBJ2-3 medium-sized NA TRBV6-6 CASSLTGDTQYF TGTGCCAGCAGTCTCACTGGAGATACGCAGTATTTT
TRBJ1-2 NA NA TRBV4-1 CASSQVGGAGYTF TGCGCCAGCAGCCAAGTTGGAGGAGCTGGCTACACCTTC
TRBJ2-3 NA TRBD2 TRBV30 CASGLAGGPGTDTQYF TGTGCCTCGGGACTAGCGGGGGGGCCTGGCACAGATACGCAGTATTTT
TRBJ2-7 few NA TRBV11-1 CASSLEPPDEQYF TGTGCCAGCAGCTTAGAACCCCCGGACGAGCAGTACTTC
TRBJ1-4 NA NA TRBV5-8 CASSLVIYSPNEKLFF TGTGCCAGCAGCTTGGTGATCTACAGTCCGAATGAAAAACTGTTTTTT
TRBJ1-2 NA NA TRBV29-1 CSVPRGSAYGYTF TGCAGCGTGCCCCGGGGCAGCGCCTATGGCTACACCTTC
TRBJ1-4 NA TRBD1 TRBV18 CASSPLGGQREKLFF TGTGCCAGCTCACCATTAGGGGGACAGCGTGAAAAACTGTTTTTT
TRBJ1-2 once NA TRBV3-1/TRBV3-2 CASSQDWRPGGYGYTF TGTGCCAGCAGCCAAGATTGGCGACCCGGGGGTTATGGCTACACCTTC
TRBJ2-7 few NA TRBV19 CASRSPSSSYEQYF TGTGCCAGTAGGTCACCCTCGAGCTCCTACGAGCAGTACTTC
TRBJ2-3 NA TRBD1 TRBV6-4 CASSDSGGADTQYF TGTGCCAGCAGTGACTCAGGGGGCGCAGATACGCAGTATTTT
TRBJ1-1 NA TRBD1 TRBV2 CASSEQGANTEAFF TGTGCCAGCAGTGAACAGGGGGCCAACACTGAAGCTTTCTTT
TRBJ2-5 once NA TRBV5-6 CASSFRITGETQYF TGTGCCAGCAGCTTCCGAATAACGGGGGAGACCCAGTACTTC
TRBJ1-5 medium-sized NA TRBV6-1 CASSEDEGGNQPQHF TGTGCCAGCAGTGAAGACGAAGGAGGCAATCAGCCCCAGCATTTT
TRBJ1-2 NA NA TRBV7-2 CASSPLDSRNGYTF TGTGCCAGCAGCCCCTTGGACAGCCGAAATGGCTACACCTTC
TRBJ1-5 NA NA TRBV3-1/TRBV3-2 CASSSRDGPNQPQHF TGTGCCAGCAGCTCCCGGGACGGACCTAATCAGCCCCAGCATTTT
TRBJ2-7 NA NA TRBV15 CATSRGVSEQYF TGTGCCACCAGCAGAGGGGTGAGCGAGCAGTACTTC
TRBJ2-2 once NA TRBV27 CASSSQYSGDTGELFF TGTGCCAGCAGTTCCCAGTATTCTGGGGACACCGGGGAGCTGTTTTTT
TRBJ1-1 NA NA TRBV11-2 CASSSQAGQGTEAFF TGTGCCAGCAGCTCGCAGGCCGGCCAGGGCACTGAAGCTTTCTTT
TRBJ1-1 NA NA TRBV5-1 CASSMQMNTEAFF TGCGCCAGCAGCATGCAGATGAACACTGAAGCTTTCTTT
TRBJ2-5 NA TRBD2 TRBV7-8 CASSLMRGGQETQYF TGTGCCAGCAGCTTAATGCGGGGGGGACAAGAGACCCAGTACTTC
TRBJ1-2 NA NA TRBV3-1/TRBV3-2 CASSRPGLYGYTF TGTGCCAGCAGCCGCCCAGGACTCTATGGCTACACCTTC
TRBJ2-1 NA TRBD2 TRBV6-6 CASSMGKERGHNEQFF TGTGCCAGCAGTATGGGTAAGGAGCGGGGGCACAATGAGCAGTTCTTC
TRBJ1-5 NA NA TRBV2 CASRQTGESAAQHF TGTGCCAGCAGGCAGACAGGCGAGTCTGCGGCCCAGCATTTT
TRBJ1-1 NA NA TRBV29-1 CSVWGEGNTEAFF TGCAGCGTTTGGGGTGAGGGGAACACTGAAGCTTTCTTT
TRBJ2-1 NA TRBD1 TRBV5-1 CASSTDRGDYNEQFF TGCGCCAGCAGCACGGACAGGGGCGACTACAATGAGCAGTTCTTC
TRBJ1-4 once NA TRBV7-8 CASSLVRGVTNEKLFF TGTGCCAGCAGCTTGGTCCGGGGAGTAACTAATGAAAAACTGTTTTTT